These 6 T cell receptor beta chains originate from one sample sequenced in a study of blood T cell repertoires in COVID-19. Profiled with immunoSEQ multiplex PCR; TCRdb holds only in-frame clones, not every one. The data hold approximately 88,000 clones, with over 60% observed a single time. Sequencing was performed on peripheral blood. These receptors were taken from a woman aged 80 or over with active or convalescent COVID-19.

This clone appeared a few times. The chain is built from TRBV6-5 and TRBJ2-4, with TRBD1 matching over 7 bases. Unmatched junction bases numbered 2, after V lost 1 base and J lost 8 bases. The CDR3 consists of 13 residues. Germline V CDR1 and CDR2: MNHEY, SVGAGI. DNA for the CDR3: TGTGCCAGCAGTTACTGGCAGGGGGACATTCAGTACTTC. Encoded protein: CASSYWQGDIQYF.

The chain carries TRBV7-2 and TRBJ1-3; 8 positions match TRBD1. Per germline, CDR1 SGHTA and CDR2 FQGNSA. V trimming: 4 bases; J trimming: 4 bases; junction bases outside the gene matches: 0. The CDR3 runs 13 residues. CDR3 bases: TGTGCCAGCAGCTGGACAGGGGGAAACACCATATATTTT. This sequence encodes CASSWTGGNTIYF.

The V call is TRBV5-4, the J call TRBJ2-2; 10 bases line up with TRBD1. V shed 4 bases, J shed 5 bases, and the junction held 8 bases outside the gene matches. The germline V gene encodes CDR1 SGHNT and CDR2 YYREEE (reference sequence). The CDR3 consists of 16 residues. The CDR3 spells CASSADRGPETGELFF. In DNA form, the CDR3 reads TGTGCCAGCAGCGCAGACAGGGGGCCGGAAACCGGGGAGCTGTTTTTT.

CDR3 in DNA: TGCGCCAGCAGCCCCCGGACGGGGGGGCCACATGAGCAGTTCTTC. Encoded protein: CASSPRTGGPHEQFF. The chain employs TRBV5-1 and TRBJ2-1; 8 bases align to TRBD2. The germline V gene encodes CDR1 SGHRS and CDR2 YFSETQ. The junction had 11 bases not matched to a gene; V was cut back by 4 bases and J by 8 bases. This CDR3 spans 15 amino acids.

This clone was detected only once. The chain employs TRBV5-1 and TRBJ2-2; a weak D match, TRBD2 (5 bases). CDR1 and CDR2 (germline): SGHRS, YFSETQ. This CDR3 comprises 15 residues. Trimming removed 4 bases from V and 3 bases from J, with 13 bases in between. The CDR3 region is CASSARVSDTGELFF. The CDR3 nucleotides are TGCGCCAGCAGCGCGCGGGTGTCGGACACCGGGGAGCTGTTTTTT.

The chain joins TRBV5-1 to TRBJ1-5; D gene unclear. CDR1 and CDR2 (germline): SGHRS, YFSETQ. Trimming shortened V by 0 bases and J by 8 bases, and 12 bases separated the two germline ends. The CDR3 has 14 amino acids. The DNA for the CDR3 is TGCGCCAGCAGCTTGGCCCCGGGTCTGGAGCCCCAGCATTTT. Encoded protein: CASSLAPGLEPQHF.